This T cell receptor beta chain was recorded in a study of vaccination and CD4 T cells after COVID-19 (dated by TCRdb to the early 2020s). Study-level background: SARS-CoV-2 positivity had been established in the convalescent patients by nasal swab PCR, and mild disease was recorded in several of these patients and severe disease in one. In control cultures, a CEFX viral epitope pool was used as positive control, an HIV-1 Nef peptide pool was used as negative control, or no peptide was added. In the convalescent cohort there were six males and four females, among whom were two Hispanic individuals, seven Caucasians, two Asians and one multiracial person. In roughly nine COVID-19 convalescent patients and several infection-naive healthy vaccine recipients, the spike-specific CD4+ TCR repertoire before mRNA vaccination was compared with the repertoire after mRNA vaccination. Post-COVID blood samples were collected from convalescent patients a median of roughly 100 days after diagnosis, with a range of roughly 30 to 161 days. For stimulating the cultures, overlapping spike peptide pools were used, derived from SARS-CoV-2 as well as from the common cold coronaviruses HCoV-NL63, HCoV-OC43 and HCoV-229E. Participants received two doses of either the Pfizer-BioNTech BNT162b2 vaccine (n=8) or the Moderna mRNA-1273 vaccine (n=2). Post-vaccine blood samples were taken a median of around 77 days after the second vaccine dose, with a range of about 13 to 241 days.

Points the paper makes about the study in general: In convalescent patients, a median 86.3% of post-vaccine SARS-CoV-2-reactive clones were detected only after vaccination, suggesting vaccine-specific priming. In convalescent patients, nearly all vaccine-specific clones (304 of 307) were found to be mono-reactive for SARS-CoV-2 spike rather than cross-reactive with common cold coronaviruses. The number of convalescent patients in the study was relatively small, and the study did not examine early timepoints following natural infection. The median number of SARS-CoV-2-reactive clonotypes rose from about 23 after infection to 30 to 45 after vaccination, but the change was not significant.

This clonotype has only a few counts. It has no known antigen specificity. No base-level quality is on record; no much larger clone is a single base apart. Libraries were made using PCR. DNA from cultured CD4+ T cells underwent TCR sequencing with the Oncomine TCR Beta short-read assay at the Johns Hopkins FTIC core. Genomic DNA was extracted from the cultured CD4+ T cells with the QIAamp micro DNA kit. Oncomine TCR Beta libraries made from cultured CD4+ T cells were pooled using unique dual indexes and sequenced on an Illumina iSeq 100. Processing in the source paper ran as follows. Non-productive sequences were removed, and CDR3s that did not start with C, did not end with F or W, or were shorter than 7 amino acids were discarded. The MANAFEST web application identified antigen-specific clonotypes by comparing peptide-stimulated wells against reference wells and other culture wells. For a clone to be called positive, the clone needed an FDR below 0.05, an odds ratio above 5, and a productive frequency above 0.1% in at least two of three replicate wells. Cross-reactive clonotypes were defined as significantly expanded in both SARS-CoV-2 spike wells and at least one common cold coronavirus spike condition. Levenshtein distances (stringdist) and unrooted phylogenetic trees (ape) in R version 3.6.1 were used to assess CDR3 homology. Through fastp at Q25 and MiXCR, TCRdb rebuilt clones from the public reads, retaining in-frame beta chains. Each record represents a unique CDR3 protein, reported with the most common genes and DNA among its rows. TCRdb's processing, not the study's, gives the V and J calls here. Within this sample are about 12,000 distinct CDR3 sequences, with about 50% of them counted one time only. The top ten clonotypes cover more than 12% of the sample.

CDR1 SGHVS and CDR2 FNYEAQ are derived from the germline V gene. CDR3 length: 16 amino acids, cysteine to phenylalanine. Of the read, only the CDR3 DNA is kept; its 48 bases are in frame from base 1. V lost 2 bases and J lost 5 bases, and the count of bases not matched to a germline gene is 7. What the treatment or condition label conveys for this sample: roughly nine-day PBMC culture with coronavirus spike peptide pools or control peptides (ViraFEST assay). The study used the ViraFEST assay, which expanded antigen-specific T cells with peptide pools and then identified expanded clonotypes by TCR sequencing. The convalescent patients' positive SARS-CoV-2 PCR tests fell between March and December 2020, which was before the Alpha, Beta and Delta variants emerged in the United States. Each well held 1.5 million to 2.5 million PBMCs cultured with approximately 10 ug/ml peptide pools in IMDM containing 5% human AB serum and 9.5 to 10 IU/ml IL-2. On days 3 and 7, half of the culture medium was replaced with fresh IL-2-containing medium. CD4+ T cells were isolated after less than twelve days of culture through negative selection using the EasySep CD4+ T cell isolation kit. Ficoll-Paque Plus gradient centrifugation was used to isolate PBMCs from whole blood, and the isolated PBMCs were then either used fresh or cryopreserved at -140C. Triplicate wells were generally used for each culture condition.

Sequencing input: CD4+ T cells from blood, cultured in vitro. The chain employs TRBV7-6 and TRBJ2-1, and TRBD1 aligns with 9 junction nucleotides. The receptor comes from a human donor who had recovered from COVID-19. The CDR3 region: CASSLFVGTGNNEQFF. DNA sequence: TGTGCCAGCAGCTTATTCGTGGGGACAGGGAACAATGAGCAGTTCTTC.